These T cell receptor beta chains were read from a single sample in a study of cytotoxic CD8 clonotypes in ibrutinib-treated CLL. TCRdb's copy holds only in-frame clones and misses some; the assay was immunoSEQ multiplex PCR. The table includes 12,000 or so clones, roughly 83% detected once. The sample was PBMCs, taken at disease progression, from a patient treated with ibrutinib. These receptors all come from a human donor with chronic lymphocytic leukemia. Both conserved end residues are part of each CDR3. The order of the fields is D gene, V gene, clone size, J gene, CDR3 DNA, CDR3 protein. D genes are given only for firm matches. Clone size is given for some rows only: seen once, a few or many times, or a class if the clone is expanded.

D gene: TRBD1
V gene: TRBV6-5
clone size: -
J gene: TRBJ1-1
CDR3 DNA: TGTGCCAGCAGTTACGGACAGGGCTACACTGAAGCTTTCTTT
CDR3 protein: CASSYGQGYTEAFF

D gene: -
V gene: TRBV7-5
clone size: few
J gene: TRBJ2-2
CDR3 DNA: TGTGCCACCCGGGACAGGGGGAACACCGGGGAGCTGTTTTTT
CDR3 protein: CATRDRGNTGELFF

D gene: TRBD1
V gene: TRBV5-6
clone size: -
J gene: TRBJ1-1
CDR3 DNA: TGTGCCAGCAGCAAATGGACAGGATCGAGCACTGAAGCTTTCTTT
CDR3 protein: CASSKWTGSSTEAFF

D gene: -
V gene: TRBV10-3
clone size: -
J gene: TRBJ1-1
CDR3 DNA: TGTGCCATCAGTGAGACGGGGGCAGGGCTTAACACTGAAGCTTTCTTT
CDR3 protein: CAISETGAGLNTEAFF

D gene: -
V gene: TRBV5-1
clone size: medium-sized
J gene: TRBJ1-1
CDR3 DNA: TGCGCCAGCAGCGGAAGGACTGAAGCTTTCTTT
CDR3 protein: CASSGRTEAFF

D gene: TRBD2
V gene: TRBV2
clone size: -
J gene: TRBJ2-2
CDR3 DNA: TGTGCCAGCACTAGCGGGAAAGGATTGAACACCGGGGAGCTGTTTTTT
CDR3 protein: CASTSGKGLNTGELFF

D gene: TRBD1
V gene: TRBV6-1
clone size: -
J gene: TRBJ2-4
CDR3 DNA: TGTGCCAGCATCGGACAGGACGCCAAAAACATTCAGTACTTC
CDR3 protein: CASIGQDAKNIQYF

D gene: -
V gene: TRBV28
clone size: -
J gene: TRBJ2-3
CDR3 DNA: TGTGCCAGCAGTTTAGGGCAGGACGGTACGCAGTATTTT
CDR3 protein: CASSLGQDGTQYF

D gene: -
V gene: TRBV19
clone size: once
J gene: TRBJ2-2
CDR3 DNA: TGTGCCAGTAGTCCCCCTAGTAAGGGCACCGGGGAGCTGTTTTTT
CDR3 protein: CASSPPSKGTGELFF

D gene: -
V gene: TRBV5-1
clone size: -
J gene: TRBJ1-6
CDR3 DNA: TGCGCCAGCCGCGCAGGGGACACCAATTCACCCCTCCACTTT
CDR3 protein: CASRAGDTNSPLHF

D gene: -
V gene: TRBV5-1
clone size: -
J gene: TRBJ2-7
CDR3 DNA: TGCGCCAGCAGCTTAGGGGGGGTTAACTACGAGCAGTACTTC
CDR3 protein: CASSLGGVNYEQYF

D gene: -
V gene: TRBV29-1
clone size: -
J gene: TRBJ2-3
CDR3 DNA: TGCAGCGTCCAGACTAACACAGATACACAGTATTTT
CDR3 protein: CSVQTNTDTQYF

D gene: -
V gene: TRBV29-1
clone size: -
J gene: TRBJ1-2
CDR3 DNA: TGCAGCGTTGAAACGGTCCGGGGAAGAGATGGCTACACCTTC
CDR3 protein: CSVETVRGRDGYTF

D gene: -
V gene: TRBV7-3
clone size: -
J gene: TRBJ2-2
CDR3 DNA: TGTGCCAGCAGCCCCAATGGGATCGGGGAGCTGTTTTTT
CDR3 protein: CASSPNGIGELFF

D gene: TRBD2
V gene: TRBV19
clone size: -
J gene: TRBJ2-5
CDR3 DNA: TGTGCCAGTAGTATAGCTAGCGGGAGAGAGACCCAGTACTTC
CDR3 protein: CASSIASGRETQYF

D gene: -
V gene: TRBV18
clone size: medium-sized
J gene: TRBJ2-3
CDR3 DNA: TGTGCCAGCTCAATGGGCTCCTTTCCTAGCACAGATACGCAGTATTTT
CDR3 protein: CASSMGSFPSTDTQYF

D gene: -
V gene: TRBV4-2
clone size: -
J gene: TRBJ1-1
CDR3 DNA: TGTGCCAGCAGCCAAGTATTGGACACTGAAGCTTTCTTT
CDR3 protein: CASSQVLDTEAFF

D gene: -
V gene: TRBV9
clone size: few
J gene: TRBJ1-2
CDR3 DNA: TGTGCCAGCAGCCTCGGGGGTGCCTATGGCTACACCTTC
CDR3 protein: CASSLGGAYGYTF

D gene: -
V gene: TRBV7-9
clone size: -
J gene: TRBJ2-3
CDR3 DNA: TGTGCCAGCAGCTTAATACAGGGAACAGATACGCAGTATTTT
CDR3 protein: CASSLIQGTDTQYF

D gene: -
V gene: TRBV5-4
clone size: -
J gene: TRBJ2-1
CDR3 DNA: TGTGCCAGCAGCCTTAGCGGAACCTTCAATGAGCAGTTCTTC
CDR3 protein: CASSLSGTFNEQFF

D gene: -
V gene: TRBV2
clone size: -
J gene: TRBJ1-4
CDR3 DNA: TGTGCCAGCAGAGCAGGGGCAGAAAAACTGTTTTTT
CDR3 protein: CASRAGAEKLFF

D gene: -
V gene: TRBV5-4
clone size: once
J gene: TRBJ1-2
CDR3 DNA: TGTGCCAGCAGCTTGTTAGGGAGGAGCGGCTACACCTTC
CDR3 protein: CASSLLGRSGYTF

D gene: -
V gene: TRBV25-1
clone size: -
J gene: TRBJ1-1
CDR3 DNA: TGTGCCAGCACCTCGACCCGAATCACTGAAGCTTTCTTT
CDR3 protein: CASTSTRITEAFF

D gene: -
V gene: TRBV7-2
clone size: -
J gene: TRBJ2-7
CDR3 DNA: TGTGCCAGCAGCTTTATGGGAGGCAGTTCCTACGAGCAGTACTTC
CDR3 protein: CASSFMGGSSYEQYF